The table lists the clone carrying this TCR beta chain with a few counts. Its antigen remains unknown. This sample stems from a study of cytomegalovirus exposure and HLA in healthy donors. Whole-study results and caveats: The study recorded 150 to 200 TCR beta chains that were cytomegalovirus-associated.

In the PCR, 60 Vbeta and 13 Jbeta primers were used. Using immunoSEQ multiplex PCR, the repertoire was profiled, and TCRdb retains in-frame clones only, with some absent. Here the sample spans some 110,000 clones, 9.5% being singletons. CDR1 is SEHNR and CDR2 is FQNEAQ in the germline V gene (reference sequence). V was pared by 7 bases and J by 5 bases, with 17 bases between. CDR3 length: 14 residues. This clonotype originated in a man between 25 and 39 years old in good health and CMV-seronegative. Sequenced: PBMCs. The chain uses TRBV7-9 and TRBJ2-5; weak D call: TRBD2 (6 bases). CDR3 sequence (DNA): TGTGCCAGCACCCCTGGAGGGGCGGGGGAGACCCAGTACTTC. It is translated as CASTPGGAGETQYF. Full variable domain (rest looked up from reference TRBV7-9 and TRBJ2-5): DTGVSQNPRHKITKRGQNVTFRCDPISEHNRLYWYRQTLGQGPEFLTYFQNEAQLEKSRLLSDRFSAERPKGSFSTLEIQRTEQGDSAMYLCASTPGGAGETQYFGPGTRLLVL.